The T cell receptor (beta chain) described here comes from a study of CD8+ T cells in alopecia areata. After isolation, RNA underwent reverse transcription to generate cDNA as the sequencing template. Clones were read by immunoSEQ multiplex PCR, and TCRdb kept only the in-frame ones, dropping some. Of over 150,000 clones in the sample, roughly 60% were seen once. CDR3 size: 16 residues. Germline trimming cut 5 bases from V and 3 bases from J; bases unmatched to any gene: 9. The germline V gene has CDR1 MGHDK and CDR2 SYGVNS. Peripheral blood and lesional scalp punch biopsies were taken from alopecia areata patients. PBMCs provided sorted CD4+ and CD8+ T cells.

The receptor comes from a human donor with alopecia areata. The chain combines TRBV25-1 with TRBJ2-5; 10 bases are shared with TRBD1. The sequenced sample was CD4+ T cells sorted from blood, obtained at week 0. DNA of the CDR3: TGTGCCAGCAGTCCAACCGGGACAGGGGAGAAAGAGACCCAGTACTTC. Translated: CASSPTGTGEKETQYF.